What follows are 32 T cell receptor beta chains derived from one specimen sequenced in a study of molecular identifiers for immune sequencing clone quantification. One entry per CDR3 protein, called by TCRdb with MiXCR from the PCR reads. Of approximately 550,000 distinct CDR3 sequences in the sample, around 25% were seen once. Sample: naive CD8+ T cells from blood, with Jurkat cell RNA spiked in. Subset indicated: FACS-sorted CD8+CD4-CCR7+CD45RA+ naive T cells. The receptor set was obtained from a human donor in good health. Some libraries in this study had Jurkat cell RNA spiked in.

Only a few counts were recorded for this clonotype. The chain carries TRBV19 and TRBJ2-1; D is undetermined. V dropped 3 bases and J dropped 8 bases, with 17 bases sitting between them. CDR1 and CDR2 from the germline V gene are LNHDA and SQIVND (reference sequence). This CDR3 contains 15 residues. The CDR3 sequence: CASSMVTVINDEQFF. CDR3 coding DNA: TGTGCCAGTAGTATGGTTACAGTTATTAACGATGAGCAGTTCTTC.

This clonotype appeared many times. The V and J genes are TRBV24-1 and TRBJ2-3; D perhaps matches TRBD1 (6 bases). The V gene's germline CDR1 is KGHDR and CDR2 SFDVKD. The V end was cut by 3 bases, the J end by 7 bases, with 7 bases between. CDR3 length equals 12 residues. The CDR3 protein is CATSDGQYTQYF. The CDR3 nucleotides read TGTGCCACCAGTGATGGACAGTATACGCAGTATTTT.

The V call is TRBV12-3 or TRBV12-4, the J call TRBJ2-2; D gene uncertain. Trimming cost V 6 bases and J 5 bases, with 7 bases left between them. The CDR3 has 12 residues. CDR3 protein: CASRVDTGELFF. CDR3 coding DNA: TGTGCCAGCAGGGTTGATACCGGGGAGCTGTTTTTT.

The chain recombines TRBV3-1 with TRBJ2-5, with D unclear. Trimming left V 0 bases short and J 4 bases short, with 18 bases between. The CDR3 is 17 amino acids. The germline V gene has CDR1 LGHDT and CDR2 YNNKEL (reference sequence). In nucleotides, the CDR3 is TGTGCCAGCAGCCAAGATTCGGGCCTCCCGGGTCGAGAGACCCAGTACTTC. This gives the protein CASSQDSGLPGRETQYF.

This clonotype showed up just once. This chain connects TRBV3-1 to TRBJ1-2; 7 positions match TRBD1. Germline V gene sequence: CDR1 LGHDT, CDR2 YNNKEL (reference sequence). Germline trimming cut 0 bases from V and 0 bases from J; bases unmatched to any gene: 7. The CDR3 length is 17 residues. DNA for the CDR3: TGTGCCAGCAGCCAAGATCTGACAGGGCTACCTAACTATGGCTACACCTTC. Translated, it gives CASSQDLTGLPNYGYTF. Looking up the rest from reference TRBV3-1 and TRBJ1-2 gives the full variable domain: DTAVSQTPKYLVTQMGNDKSIKCEQNLGHDTMYWYKQDSKKFLKIMFSYNNKELIINETVPNRFSPKSPDKAHLNLHINSLELGDSAVYFCASSQDLTGLPNYGYTFGSGTRLTVV.

A remark on this clonotype: A much more abundant neighbour one base away suggests this may be a read error. V is TRBV5-4 and J is TRBJ1-1, with TRBD1 matching 12 bases. Germline CDR1 and CDR2: SGHNT and YYREEE (reference sequence). The CDR3 covers 15 residues. Here the CDR3 DNA reads TGTGCCAGCTGCTTTCTGGGACAGGGGGCTACTGAAGCTTTCTTT. This encodes CASCFLGQGATEAFF. Full variable domain (missing parts from reference TRBV5-4 and TRBJ1-1): ETGVTQSPTHLIKTRGQQVTLRCSSQSGHNTVSWYQQALGQGPQFIFQYYREEENGRGNFPPRFSGLQFPNYSSELNVNALELDDSALYLCASCFLGQGATEAFFGQGTRLTVV.

This clonotype has only a few counts. This chain uses TRBV9 with TRBJ2-5; D unresolved. The germline gives CDR1 SGDLS, CDR2 YYNGEE. The CDR3 loop spans 17 amino acids. V dropped 0 bases and J dropped 2 bases, with 17 bases sitting between them. The CDR3 loop reads CASSVAPKLGRQETQYF. In DNA, the CDR3 is TGTGCCAGCAGCGTAGCTCCAAAACTTGGACGGCAAGAGACCCAGTACTTC.

This clonotype has more than one count but fewer than ten. It may be a read error: a sequence one base away is much more abundant. The gene calls are TRBV7-2 and TRBJ2-7; TRBD2 agrees at 11 bases. Germline CDR1 reads SGHTA; CDR2 reads FQGNSA. The CDR3 has 16 amino acids. The junction had 8 bases not matched to a gene; V was cut back by 1 base and J by 6 bases. The CDR3 region has the DNA TGTGCCAGCAGCTTAGTACTAGCGGGAGCCAGTGCCGAGCAGTACTTC. Protein: CASSLVLAGASAEQYF. Using reference TRBV7-2 and TRBJ2-7 for the parts outside the CDR3, the full variable domain is GAGVSQSPSNKVTEKGKDVELRCDPISGHTALYWYRQSLGQGLEFLIYFQGNSAPDKSGLPSDRFSAERTGGSVSTLTIQRTQQEDSAVYLCASSLVLAGASAEQYFGPGTRLTVT.

This clonotype was seen repeatedly, ten times or more. V gene TRBV5-8 combines with J gene TRBJ2-7; the D is unclear. Trimming took off 1 base at V and 2 bases at J, with 4 bases between the two ends. The CDR3 loop spans 12 amino acids. Germline V gene data show CDR1 as SGHTS and CDR2 as YDEGEE. CDR3 in amino acids: CASSLNTYEQYF. DNA of the CDR3: TGTGCCAGCAGCTTGAATACCTACGAGCAGTACTTC.

This clonotype was picked up one time. A single base separates this from a much larger clone, so it may be a read error. The gene calls are TRBV7-9 and TRBJ2-5; 9 bases match TRBD2. Germline V gene sequence: CDR1 SEHNR, CDR2 FQNEAQ (reference sequence). The CDR3 sequence is 17 residues long. The CDR3 here is CASNLVPSGGSLETQYF. The CDR3 DNA sequence: TGTGCCAGCAACTTAGTTCCCAGCGGGGGGTCCTTAGAGACCCAGTACTTC.

This rearrangement joins TRBV21-1 to TRBJ2-7; the table calls TRBD2, which could not be checked here. TRBV21-1 is a pseudogene. This CDR3 comprises 19 residues. CDR3 nucleotides: TGTGCCAGCAGCAAAGTATGGGAAGCGGTGAAACGTTACTCCTACGAGCAGTACTTC. This encodes CASSKVWEAVKRYSYEQYF.

On this clonotype itself: The germline gene is not matched at one end of the junction; a read error may be the cause. This chain joins TRBV5-8 and TRBJ2-1; D unclear. This CDR3 is 11 amino acids long. Looked up from germline, CDR1 is SGHTS and CDR2 is YDEGEE. In DNA, the CDR3 is TGTGCCAGCAGCCCATCGCTCGAGCGCATTTTC. Translating gives CASSPSLERIF.

The V gene is TRBV27, the J gene TRBJ1-6, with D unresolved. Germline V gene data show CDR1 as MNHEY and CDR2 as SMNVEV (reference sequence). Trimming removed 4 bases from V and 6 bases from J, with 7 bases in between. The CDR3 is 13 residues long. CDR3 in DNA: TGTGCCAGCAGTTACAACAGTAATTCACCCCTCCACTTT. It encodes CASSYNSNSPLHF.

This clonotype has only one observation. A much larger clone differs from this one at a single base, so this may be a read error. The V call is TRBV19, the J call TRBJ2-3, with 7 bases aligning to TRBD1. This CDR3 spans 15 amino acids. CDR1 and CDR2 (germline): LNHDA, SQIVND (reference sequence). The CDR3 loop reads CACSWTGRSTDTQYF. The CDR3, as DNA: TGTGCCTGTAGTTGGACAGGCAGGAGCACAGATACGCAGTATTTT.

This rearrangement joins TRBV4-3 to TRBJ2-2; TRBD1 agrees at 7 bases. This CDR3 is 14 amino acids long. The junction had 5 bases not matched to a gene; V was cut back by 4 bases and J by 6 bases. Germline V gene sequence: CDR1 LGHNA, CDR2 YSLEER. The chain's CDR3 is CASSLTDRAGELFF. The CDR3 DNA reads TGCGCCAGCAGCCTGACCGACAGGGCCGGGGAGCTGTTTTTT.

As concerns this clonotype: A much larger clone lies one base from this, so it may be a read error. The CDR3 DNA is TGCGGTGGAAGGGAATATACGCAGTATTTT. Encoded protein: CGGREYTQYF. This chain uses TRBV20-1 with TRBJ2-3; D gene unclear. The germline V gene has CDR1 DFQATT and CDR2 SNEGSKA (reference sequence). There are 10 residues in the CDR3.

The chain uses TRBV4-3 and TRBJ2-2; D is possibly TRBD1 (5 bases). Germline assignment: CDR1 LGHNA and CDR2 YSLEER. This CDR3 is 18 amino acids long. Trimming pared 0 bases from V and 6 bases from J, leaving 20 bases between. CDR3 region: CASSQDQGAGLFPGELFF. CDR3 in DNA: TGCGCCAGCAGCCAAGATCAAGGTGCAGGGTTGTTTCCCGGGGAGCTGTTTTTT.

The V call is TRBV7-9, the J call TRBJ2-7, with 9 bases lining up with TRBD1. CDR1 is SEHNR, CDR2 FQNEAQ, per germline (reference sequence). The CDR3 covers 14 residues. The ends lost 6 bases at V and 6 bases at J; junction bases unmatched: 9. For the CDR3, the DNA is TGTGCCAGCAGTTCCCGGGACAGGGTAGTCGAGCAGTACTTC. This gives the protein CASSSRDRVVEQYF. The full variable domain, with the rest looked up from reference TRBV7-9 and TRBJ2-7, is DTGVSQNPRHKITKRGQNVTFRCDPISEHNRLYWYRQTLGQGPEFLTYFQNEAQLEKSRLLSDRFSAERPKGSFSTLEIQRTEQGDSAMYLCASSSRDRVVEQYFGPGTRLTVT.

This clonotype has ten or more counts. This rearrangement joins TRBV20-1 to TRBJ2-1, with 13 bases identical to TRBD2. V lost 5 bases, J lost 4 bases, and 2 bases stayed unmatched. Per germline, CDR1 DFQATT and CDR2 SNEGSKA (reference sequence). The CDR3 contains 14 residues. For the CDR3, the DNA is TGCAGTGCTCGACTAGCGGGAGGATACAATGAGCAGTTCTTC. Its translation is CSARLAGGYNEQFF.

In its sample, this clonotype was seen many times. The gene calls are TRBV5-4 and TRBJ2-5; 7 bases map to TRBD1. Germline loops: CDR1 SGHNT, CDR2 YYREEE (reference sequence). Trimming cost V 2 bases and J 7 bases; bases outside gene matches: 11. The CDR3 is 15 residues long. The CDR3 DNA is TGTGCCAGCAGCTTCCCTACAGGGGTCACAGGGACCCAGTACTTC. It specifies CASSFPTGVTGTQYF.

In this sample, this clonotype turned up a few times. The chain employs TRBV6-5 and TRBJ1-1; D is ambiguous. The V and J ends lost 2 bases and 3 bases respectively, with 7 bases between them. This CDR3 is built from 13 residues. Germline V CDR1 and CDR2: MNHEY, SVGAGI. As DNA, the CDR3 is TGTGCCAGCAGTTACGGGCCTTACACTGAAGCTTTCTTT. Translating it yields CASSYGPYTEAFF.

This clonotype was seen only a few times. This chain connects TRBV3-1 to TRBJ1-5; D is perhaps TRBD1 (6 bases). CDR1 LGHDT and CDR2 YNNKEL come from the germline V gene (reference sequence). The CDR3 runs 15 residues. V lost 0 bases and J lost 9, with 15 bases in between. The CDR3: CASSQEGGESGPQHF. CDR3 coding DNA: TGTGCCAGCAGCCAAGAAGGGGGGGAGTCCGGGCCCCAGCATTTT.

The chain carries TRBV7-9 and TRBJ2-4; D possibly uses TRBD1 or TRBD2 (6 bases each). V was trimmed by 5 bases and J by 3 bases, leaving 17 bases between them. Germline CDR1 is SEHNR and CDR2 is FQNEAQ (reference sequence). The length of the CDR3 is 16 residues. The chain's CDR3 is CASSAQGKGGKNIQYF. CDR3 coding DNA: TGTGCCAGCAGCGCACAGGGAAAGGGGGGCAAAAACATTCAGTACTTC. The whole variable domain, filled in from reference TRBV7-9 and TRBJ2-4, reads DTGVSQNPRHKITKRGQNVTFRCDPISEHNRLYWYRQTLGQGPEFLTYFQNEAQLEKSRLLSDRFSAERPKGSFSTLEIQRTEQGDSAMYLCASSAQGKGGKNIQYFGAGTRLSVL.

In regard to this clonotype: Relative to the germline gene, one junction end is altered; a read error may explain this. The genes are TRBV4-1 and TRBJ2-7; 8 bases align to TRBD1. Germline lookup yields CDR1 MGHRA and CDR2 YSYEKL. CDR3 length equals 15 residues. This CDR3 is CASSQAQGATYGQYF. The CDR3 nucleotides read TGCGCCAGCAGCCAAGCCCAGGGGGCCACCTACGGGCAGTACTTC.

This clonotype came up a few times. The chain links TRBV6-5 to TRBJ1-6; no clear D gene. The CDR3 runs 15 residues. CDR1 MNHEY and CDR2 SVGAGI come from the germline V gene. V lost 0 bases and J lost 6, with 9 bases in between. The DNA of the CDR3 is TGTGCCAGCAGTTACTCGGCCGGGATTAATTCACCCCTCCACTTT. It yields the protein CASSYSAGINSPLHF.

This clonotype has at least ten counts. The chain links TRBV5-1 to TRBJ2-7; no clear D gene. The V gene lost 3 bases and the J gene lost 5 bases, with 18 bases spanning the gap. This CDR3 has 15 amino acids. Germline V gene lookup returns CDR1 SGHRS and CDR2 YFSETQ. The CDR3 nucleotides are TGCGCCAGCAGCTCGGAAGGTGAAGGGCGGAACGAGCAGTACTTC. This encodes CASSSEGEGRNEQYF.

The chain employs TRBV19 and TRBJ1-1; D is uncertain. CDR1 and CDR2 (germline): LNHDA, SQIVND (reference sequence). CDR3 length: 13 amino acids. V was cut by 5 bases and J by 3 bases, with 10 bases left in between. The CDR3 reads CASSVVSDTEAFF. The CDR3 DNA reads TGTGCCAGTAGTGTGGTCAGCGACACTGAAGCTTTCTTT.

Ten or more counts support this clonotype. The genes are TRBV15 and TRBJ2-3; no definite D call. Trimming removed 0 bases at V and 3 bases at J, with 7 bases between. The CDR3 runs 14 residues. The germline V gene has CDR1 LNHNV and CDR2 YYDKDF (reference sequence). This chain's CDR3 is CATSRETPTDTQYF. For the CDR3, the DNA is TGTGCCACCAGCAGAGAAACCCCTACAGATACGCAGTATTTT.

The V gene is TRBV11-2, the J gene TRBJ2-2; D remains ambiguous. Germline assignment: CDR1 SGHAT and CDR2 FQNNGV. Trimming cost V 1 base and J 4 bases, with 7 bases left between them. There are 14 residues in the CDR3. DNA for the CDR3: TGTGCCAGCAGCTTAGGGGCTCTCACCGGGGAGCTGTTTTTT. Translating it yields CASSLGALTGELFF. The full variable domain, with the rest looked up from reference TRBV11-2 and TRBJ2-2, is EAGVAQSPRYKIIEKRQSVAFWCNPISGHATLYWYQQILGQGPKLLIQFQNNGVVDDSQLPKDRFSAERLKGVDSTLKIQPAKLEDSAVYLCASSLGALTGELFFGEGSRLTVL.

About this clonotype: With a much larger clone just one base away, this may be a read error. J is TRBJ2-5 and V is TRBV28; 7 bases match TRBD1. CDR1 is MDHEN, CDR2 SYDVKM, per germline. The CDR3 has 15 amino acids. The CDR3: CASSPGTDYQETRYF. In DNA form, the CDR3 reads TGTGCCAGCAGTCCCGGGACAGACTACCAAGAGACCCGGTACTTC.

Remarks on this clonotype: A much bigger clone sits one base away, suggesting this may be a read error. The chain employs TRBV20-1 and TRBJ2-3; TRBD1 or TRBD2 may be the D gene (6 bases each). Germline assignment: CDR1 DFQATT and CDR2 SNEGSKA (reference sequence). This CDR3 is built from 16 residues. CDR3 sequence reads: CSARKGGTRWSDTRYF. CDR3 DNA sequence: TGCAGTGCTAGGAAAGGGGGGACCCGGTGGTCAGATACGCGGTATTTT.

The chain couples TRBV19 to TRBJ2-3; D call uncertain. V dropped 1 base and J dropped 6 bases, with 20 bases sitting between them. The length of the CDR3 is 17 residues. Germline V gene data show CDR1 as LNHDA and CDR2 as SQIVND (reference sequence). The CDR3 DNA sequence: TGTGCCAGTAGTATAGGTACGGCCGTATCGTTTCGGGATACGCAGTATTTT. It translates to CASSIGTAVSFRDTQYF.